The present TCR beta chain was sequenced within a study of identical twins. This clonotype came up a few times. Its antigen is not known. The study's findings and limits: Model-predicted out-of-frame TCR alpha sharing fell below observed values in monozygotic twins.

The cDNA had a unique molecular identifier and a template-switch universal primer site. TCRdb independently ran MiXCR on the 5' RACE reads; one entry per CDR3 protein. The sample carries roughly 1.6 million distinct CDR3 sequences, less than 35% recorded once. Germline V CDR1 and CDR2: DFQATT, SNEGSKA (reference sequence). The CDR3 totals 14 residues. V shed 5 bases, J shed 3 bases, and the junction held 7 bases outside the gene matches. The source of this sequence is a newborn girl in good health. The rearrangement uses TRBV20-1 and TRBJ1-5, with 7 bases fitting TRBD1. Sequenced: cord blood. CDR3 loop: CSASGTVLNQPQHF. In DNA form, the CDR3 reads TGCAGTGCTTCCGGGACAGTCCTCAATCAGCCCCAGCATTTT.